The 3 T cell receptor beta chains below all came from one sample that was sequenced in a study of OX40 agonist ivuxolimab in advanced cancers. TCRdb's copy holds only in-frame clones and misses some; the assay was immunoSEQ multiplex PCR. The sample lists some 130,000 clones; around nine tenths were seen once. This sample comprised CD4+ or CD8+ T cells sorted from blood, obtained in a trial of the OX40 agonist ivuxolimab. The origin of the receptors is an adult with an advanced solid tumor such as melanoma, head and neck, liver or kidney cancer.

Points on this clone: Likely a read error: the CDR3 ends without its conserved phenylalanine or tryptophan. The chain is built from TRBV10-3 and TRBJ2-7, with D perhaps assigned TRBD1 or TRBD2 (6 bases each). The germline gives CDR1 ENHRY, CDR2 SYGVKD. Trimming took off 6 bases at V and 0 bases at J, with 21 bases between the two ends. The length of the CDR3 is 17 residues. For the CDR3, the DNA is TGTGCCATCAGCCCCAGCCAAGGGGGAGGCGACTCCTACGAGCAGTACCTC. Its translation is CAISPSQGGGDSYEQYL.

The chain couples TRBV2 to TRBJ2-7, with 9 positions matching TRBD1. The V and J ends lost 7 bases and 6 bases, in that order; junction bases with no gene match: 13. Germline CDR1 SNHLY, CDR2 FYNNEI. The CDR3 has 15 amino acids. Here the CDR3 reads CASTPPGQGDGEQYF. The CDR3 coding sequence is TGTGCCAGCACCCCCCCGGGACAGGGTGACGGCGAGCAGTACTTC.

The chain is built from TRBV28 and TRBJ2-1; D uncertain. There are 15 residues in the CDR3. V was pared by 8 bases and J by 10 bases, with 24 bases between. CDR1 is MDHEN, CDR2 SYDVKM, per germline. The CDR3 protein is CASGTTPADFVEQFF. The CDR3 coding sequence is TGTGCCAGCGGAACGACTCCAGCTGATTTTGTGGAGCAGTTCTTC.